Below are 28 T cell receptor beta chains sequenced from a single sample in a study of post-analysis software for immune sequencing data. Study-wide points: Patients carried 4 or 5 TRBV segments more frequently than controls did, and TRBV5-6, TRBV5-1 and TRBV20-1 were among them.

Their target antigens are unknown. Researchers reported that TCR beta cDNA libraries carried unique molecular identifiers. TCRdb reanalysed the PCR reads using MiXCR and keeps one entry per CDR3 protein. Of a few hundred thousand distinct CDR3 sequences listed, about a third were seen once; the top ten hold under 15%. Sequenced sample: blood. The receptors come from a girl aged 10 to 17 with multiple sclerosis.

This clonotype has more than one count but fewer than ten. The rearrangement links TRBV7-9 to TRBJ1-2, with TRBD1 identical over 9 bases. The CDR3 spans 14 residues. CDR1 and CDR2 from the germline V gene are SEHNR and FQNEAQ (reference sequence). Trimming at V came to 6 bases and at J to 6 bases, leaving 8 bases not matched to a gene. The CDR3 coding sequence is TGTGCCAGCAGGACTGGACAGGGGAGGGATGGCTACACCTTC. Its protein is CASRTGQGRDGYTF. Based on the CDR3 plus reference TRBV7-9 and TRBJ1-2, the full variable domain is DTGVSQNPRHKITKRGQNVTFRCDPISEHNRLYWYRQTLGQGPEFLTYFQNEAQLEKSRLLSDRFSAERPKGSFSTLEIQRTEQGDSAMYLCASRTGQGRDGYTFGSGTRLTVV.

The sample holds a few counts of this clonotype. V gene TRBV6-1 combines with J gene TRBJ1-1; D unresolved. The CDR3 length is 13 residues. Trimming took off 5 bases at V and 5 bases at J, with 12 bases between the two ends. The germline V gene has CDR1 MNHNS and CDR2 SASEGT. The DNA of the CDR3 is TGTGCCAGCAGTTCCCAGCAAGGGACTGAAGCTTTCTTT. As protein: CASSSQQGTEAFF.

J is TRBJ2-1 and V is TRBV2; D unresolved. The germline CDR1 and CDR2 sequences are SNHLY and FYNNEI. The CDR3 totals 14 residues. The V end was cut by 6 bases, the J end by 0 bases, with 9 bases between. CDR3 amino acids: CASRGFSSYNEQFF. The CDR3 coding sequence is TGTGCCAGCAGGGGTTTTAGCTCCTACAATGAGCAGTTCTTC.

This clonotype was detected only a few times. The chain links TRBV5-1 to TRBJ2-7; D assignment may be TRBD1 or TRBD2 (6 bases each). V was clipped by 4 bases and J by 3 bases, with 17 bases between them. The CDR3 sequence is 15 residues long. CDR1 SGHRS and CDR2 YFSETQ come from the germline V gene. CDR3 DNA sequence: TGCGCCAGCAGCCCTGGTAATGGGGGGCTCTACGAGCAGTACTTC. Translation gives CASSPGNGGLYEQYF.

This clonotype was counted a single time. The chain has TRBV7-9 and TRBJ1-5; 7 positions match TRBD1. Germline CDR1 is SEHNR and CDR2 is FQNEAQ (reference sequence). This CDR3 comprises 16 residues. With 0 bases clipped from V and 4 bases from J, the junction kept 6 bases outside the gene matches. CDR3 nucleotides: TGTGCCAGCAGCTTAGCAGACTCAGGGGGGAATCAGCCCCAGCATTTT. It yields the protein CASSLADSGGNQPQHF.

J is TRBJ2-5 and V is TRBV6-1; 7 nucleotides align to TRBD2. Germline loops: CDR1 MNHNS, CDR2 SASEGT. After removal of 2 bases from V and 6 bases from J, the junction contained 12 bases not matched to a gene. The CDR3 is 16 residues long. As DNA, the CDR3 is TGTGCCAGCAGTGAAAATGCAGCGGGGACGAGGAAGACCCAGTACTTC. It codes for CASSENAAGTRKTQYF.

This clonotype was counted between two and nine times. The gene calls are TRBV7-3 and TRBJ2-1; 7 nucleotides line up with TRBD1. The germline V gene has CDR1 SGHTA and CDR2 FQGTGA. The CDR3 runs 14 residues. With V trimmed by 5 bases and J by 5 bases, 6 bases remained unmatched. The CDR3 is CASSIQGTDNEQFF. Here the CDR3 DNA reads TGTGCCAGCAGCATACAGGGGACGGACAATGAGCAGTTCTTC.

The V gene is TRBV28, the J gene TRBJ1-1; D is uncertain. CDR1 and CDR2 from the germline V gene are MDHEN and SYDVKM. Trimming took off 8 bases at V and 3 bases at J, with 7 bases between the two ends. This CDR3 is built from 11 residues. CDR3 protein: CASVGYTEAFF. The CDR3 nucleotides read TGTGCCAGCGTAGGTTACACTGAAGCTTTCTTT.

V gene TRBV7-8 combines with J gene TRBJ2-1, with 7 bases identical to TRBD1. Germline V gene sequence: CDR1 SGHVS, CDR2 FQNEAQ. This CDR3 comprises 14 residues. The trim removed 4 bases at V and 6 bases at J, leaving 6 bases unmatched. The CDR3 DNA is TGTGCCAGCAGCTGTTCGGGACAGCGCAATGAGCAGTTCTTC. Protein sequence: CASSCSGQRNEQFF.

In its sample, this clonotype was seen a few times. Written as DNA, the CDR3 is TGCAGTGCTAGTATCCCCTCCGGGGGGCATGAGCAGTTCTTC. Its translation is CSASIPSGGHEQFF. The rearrangement uses TRBV20-1 and TRBJ2-1; maybe TRBD2 (7 bases). CDR1 DFQATT and CDR2 SNEGSKA come from the germline V gene (reference sequence). The CDR3 extends over 14 amino acids. V was trimmed by 3 bases and J by 8 bases, leaving 17 bases between them.

V and J are TRBV20-1 and TRBJ2-7; D gene unclear. The CDR3 covers 16 residues. V was cut by 3 bases and J by 7 bases, with 25 bases left in between. CDR1 and CDR2 (germline): DFQATT, SNEGSKA (reference sequence). This CDR3 reads CSASDLDGLLSAEQYF. The DNA of the CDR3 is TGCAGTGCTAGTGATCTGGACGGCCTTCTTTCCGCTGAGCAGTACTTC.

The chain has TRBV7-9 and TRBJ1-1, with a weak D call TRBD1 (6 bases). The CDR3 consists of 16 residues. The germline V and J ends were trimmed by 6 bases and 1 base, with 18 bases remaining between them. Looked up from germline, CDR1 is SEHNR and CDR2 is FQNEAQ (reference sequence). The CDR3 DNA reads as TGTGCCAGCAGGCCCCCCGGGGCAGGGGAGAACACTGAAGCTTTCTTT. Amino acid sequence: CASRPPGAGENTEAFF.

CDR3: CAWSITGERQYF. The CDR3 DNA reads TGTGCCTGGAGTATTACAGGAGAGAGACAGTACTTC. The rearrangement links TRBV30 to TRBJ2-5; possibly TRBD1 for D (5 bases). Per germline, CDR1 GTSNPN and CDR2 SVGIG (reference sequence). Between the trimmed V and J ends, which lost 2 bases and 11 bases, there was a span of 15 bases. CDR3 length equals 12 residues.

The rearrangement joins TRBV7-9 to TRBJ2-1; 11 bases map to TRBD1. Germline V lookup: CDR1 SEHNR, CDR2 FQNEAQ (reference sequence). This CDR3 region has 15 residues. With V trimmed by 7 bases and J by 5 bases, 7 bases remained unmatched. The CDR3 loop is CASKVGTGGNNEQFF. The CDR3 coding sequence is TGTGCCAGCAAAGTAGGGACAGGGGGGAACAATGAGCAGTTCTTC.

A few counts support this clonotype. The rearrangement joins TRBV20-1 to TRBJ1-4, with TRBD1 as a possible D gene (5 bases). The CDR3 totals 12 residues. Germline-derived CDR1 and CDR2 are DFQATT and SNEGSKA (reference sequence). Trimming removed 7 bases at V and 4 bases at J, with 10 bases between. The CDR3 loop is CSVAGRNEKLFF. The CDR3 DNA is TGCAGTGTCGCGGGACGTAATGAAAAACTGTTTTTT.

This clonotype was seen a few times. The chain joins TRBV10-2 to TRBJ2-3; D might be TRBD2 (6 bases). Germline V gene data show CDR1 as WSHSY and CDR2 as SAAADI. Trimming removed 4 bases at V and 5 bases at J, with 10 bases between. This CDR3 contains 13 residues. This chain's CDR3 is CASSGRGGDTQYF. CDR3 coding DNA: TGCGCCAGCAGTGGGAGGGGAGGAGATACGCAGTATTTT.

This clonotype was found once. CDR3 nucleotide sequence: TGTGCCAGCAGTCCACAGCGGGGCCGGGACAATGAGCAGTTCTTC. Its translation is CASSPQRGRDNEQFF. This chain uses TRBV6-6 with TRBJ2-1, with 7 bases identical to TRBD2. The CDR3 covers 15 residues. In germline, CDR1 is MNHNY, CDR2 SVGAGI (reference sequence). Trimming cost V 5 bases and J 5 bases; bases outside gene matches: 9.

This clonotype has only a few counts. CDR3 protein: CASRPQGNYGYTF. The CDR3 nucleotides are TGTGCCAGCAGACCCCAGGGCAACTATGGCTACACCTTC. The chain employs TRBV27 and TRBJ1-2, with D tentatively TRBD1 (5 bases). The CDR3 sequence is 13 residues long. V lost 6 bases, J lost 2 bases, and 10 bases lay in between. Germline values: CDR1 MNHEY, CDR2 SMNVEV (reference sequence).

V is TRBV20-1 and J is TRBJ2-5; D gene ambiguous. Germline V gene data show CDR1 as DFQATT and CDR2 as SNEGSKA (reference sequence). Trimming pared 1 base from V and 0 bases from J, leaving 3 bases between. This CDR3 has 12 residues. CDR3 coding DNA: TGCAGTGCTAGAGCCCACCAAGAGACCCAGTACTTC. This encodes CSARAHQETQYF.

There are a few counts of this clonotype. This sequence joins TRBV7-2 and TRBJ2-5; maybe TRBD1 (6 bases). The V gene lost 3 bases and the J gene lost 4 bases, with 18 bases spanning the gap. The germline V gene has CDR1 SGHTA and CDR2 FQGNSA. The CDR3 sequence is 16 residues long. DNA for the CDR3: TGTGCCAGCAGCTTGGGCAGGGGCCTTGATGGAGAGACCCAGTACTTC. Its translation is CASSLGRGLDGETQYF.

This rearrangement joins TRBV25-1 to TRBJ2-2; 9 nucleotides agree with TRBD1. The CDR3 has 15 residues. Trimming cost V 4 bases and J 9 bases; bases outside gene matches: 9. Germline V gene sequence: CDR1 MGHDK, CDR2 SYGVNS. CDR3 DNA sequence: TGTGCCAGCAGTGTTCCGGGACAGGGTATCCGGGAGCTGTTTTTT. Amino acids: CASSVPGQGIRELFF.

This clonotype was seen more than once but under ten times. The chain employs TRBV9 and TRBJ2-5; D is possibly TRBD2 (6 bases). Germline V gene lookup returns CDR1 SGDLS and CDR2 YYNGEE. V lost 0 bases and J 2 bases, leaving 14 bases between the germline ends. CDR3 size: 16 residues. The CDR3 region is CASSVGIRDFQETQYF. The CDR3 DNA reads as TGTGCCAGCAGCGTAGGGATTAGGGACTTTCAAGAGACCCAGTACTTC.

The rearrangement links TRBV4-1 to TRBJ1-4; no definite D call. Germline CDR1 is MGHRA and CDR2 is YSYEKL. V shed 0 bases and J shed 7 bases, with 6 bases lying between them. This CDR3 spans 13 amino acids. The DNA of the CDR3 is TGCGCCAGCAGCCAAGAGGAGTTTGAAAAACTGTTTTTT. Translated, it gives CASSQEEFEKLFF.

This rearrangement joins TRBV6-2 or TRBV6-3 to TRBJ2-6; D may be TRBD1 (6 bases). There are 14 residues in the CDR3. Trimming pared 5 bases from V and 4 bases from J, leaving 9 bases between. From germline, CDR1 is MNHEY and CDR2 SVGEGT. The CDR3 nucleotides are TGTGCCAGCAGTACAGGGACCGGGGCCAACGTCCTGACTTTC. Translation gives CASSTGTGANVLTF.

This clonotype was observed at least ten times. The CDR3 bases are TGTGCCAGCAGCCAAATGGCTACTTCCTACGAGCAGTACTTC. Translation gives CASSQMATSYEQYF. The chain employs TRBV3-1 and TRBJ2-7; D ambiguous. This CDR3 spans 14 amino acids. The germline V gene has CDR1 LGHDT and CDR2 YNNKEL (reference sequence). Trimming left V 2 bases short and J 1 base short, with 9 bases between.

The chain has TRBV2 and TRBJ2-7; the match to TRBD2 covers 8 bases. Germline V gene lookup returns CDR1 SNHLY and CDR2 FYNNEI. The ends lost 2 bases at V and 5 bases at J; junction bases unmatched: 8. The CDR3 covers 15 residues. DNA of the CDR3: TGTGCCAGCAGTGAACTCGGGACTAGAGGCCACGAGCAGTACTTC. Translating it yields CASSELGTRGHEQYF.

The V gene is TRBV10-3, the J gene TRBJ2-5; the D gene is possibly TRBD2 (5 bases). The germline V and J ends were trimmed by 5 bases and 0 bases, with 10 bases remaining between them. Germline CDR1 ENHRY, CDR2 SYGVKD. The CDR3 sequence is 14 residues long. The CDR3 region is CAISTTGYQETQYF. Here the CDR3 DNA reads TGTGCCATCAGTACCACGGGATACCAAGAGACCCAGTACTTC.

The chain combines TRBV5-1 with TRBJ2-6; a possible D gene is TRBD2 (6 bases). The V gene lost 4 bases and the J gene lost 9 bases, with 17 bases spanning the gap. In germline, CDR1 is SGHRS, CDR2 YFSETQ. The CDR3 loop spans 15 amino acids. The CDR3 DNA sequence: TGCGCCAGCAGCCCCCCCCGGGAGCCTTTCAACGTCCTGACTTTC. Protein product: CASSPPREPFNVLTF.